This T cell receptor beta chain was sequenced for a study of neurological immune-mediated disorders. The output of every sequencing run exceeded 180 million TCR-beta sequences, derived from 15-18 subjects. One entry per CDR3 protein, called by TCRdb with MiXCR from the 5' RACE reads. The sample has 25,000 or so distinct CDR3 sequences, approximately 13% seen once. The time point was: technical triplicate 1. Many counts were recorded for this clonotype. V shed 7 bases and J shed 1 base, with 11 bases lying between them. The CDR3 is made up of 13 amino acids. CDR1 is MNHEY, CDR2 SVGAGI, per germline. The chain is built from TRBV6-5 and TRBJ2-7, with a possible D match to TRBD2 (5 bases). Sequenced input: CD4+ T cells from blood. The clonotype was recovered from a female donor with HTLV-1-associated myelopathy (HAM/TSP). The CDR3 DNA reads as TGTGCCAGCACTAGCCCACGGTCCTACGAGCAGTACTTC. It translates to CASTSPRSYEQYF.